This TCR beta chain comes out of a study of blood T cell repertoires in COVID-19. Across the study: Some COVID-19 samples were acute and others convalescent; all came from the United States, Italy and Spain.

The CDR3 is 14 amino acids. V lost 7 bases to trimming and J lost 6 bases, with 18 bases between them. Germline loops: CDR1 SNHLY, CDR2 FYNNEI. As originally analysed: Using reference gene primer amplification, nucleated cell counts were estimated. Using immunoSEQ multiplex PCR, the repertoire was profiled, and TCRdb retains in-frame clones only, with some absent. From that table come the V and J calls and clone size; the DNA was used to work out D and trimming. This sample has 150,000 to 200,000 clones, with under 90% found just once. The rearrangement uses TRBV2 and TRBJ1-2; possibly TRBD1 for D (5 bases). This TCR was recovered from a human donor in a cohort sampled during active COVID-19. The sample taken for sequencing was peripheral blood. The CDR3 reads CASKVRDWGDGYTF. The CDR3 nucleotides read TGTGCCAGCAAAGTGAGGGACTGGGGAGATGGCTACACCTTC.